The 26 T cell receptor beta chains in this list originate from one sample, sequenced in a study of EBV T-cell therapy then PD-1 blockade in nasopharyngeal carcinoma. Antigen specificity for these receptors is unknown. Data came from immunoSEQ multiplex PCR; TCRdb stores just in-frame clones and leaves some out. Of around 19,000 clones listed, 80% to 90% are singletons. Specified time point: 266 days after commencement of treatment, after nivolumab therapy. Treatment reported: AdE1-LMPpoly-expanded autologous EBV-specific T-cell therapy followed by anti-PD-1 nivolumab. The source material was CD8+ T cells from blood, sampled at roughly day 270 from a patient whose treatment included autologous EBV-specific T cells and nivolumab. These receptors were obtained from a man aged 35 to 55 with nasopharyngeal carcinoma.

The chain couples TRBV27 to TRBJ1-2, with a weak D call TRBD1 (5 bases). V was shortened by 6 bases and J by 2 bases, with 19 bases between the two germline ends. This CDR3 has 16 residues. Germline lookup yields CDR1 MNHEY and CDR2 SMNVEV (reference sequence). The CDR3 here is CASSPSQGSLNYGYTF. The CDR3 DNA reads TGTGCCAGCAGCCCGTCTCAGGGCTCCCTAAACTATGGCTACACCTTC.

This chain connects TRBV13 to TRBJ2-5; D remains unclear. V lost 5 bases and J lost 5, with 9 bases in between. Germline V CDR1 and CDR2: PRHDT, FYEKMQ (reference sequence). The CDR3 is made up of 12 amino acids. The DNA for the CDR3 is TGTGCCAGCAGCCCCCATTCGGAGACCCAGTACTTC. This sequence encodes CASSPHSETQYF.

The chain combines TRBV7-3 with TRBJ1-1; D is unresolved. From germline, CDR1 is SGHTA and CDR2 FQGTGA. V lost 0 bases to trimming and J lost 0 bases, with 2 bases between them. The CDR3 has 13 amino acids. Written as DNA, the CDR3 is TGTGCCAGCAGCTTAACTCTGAACACTGAAGCTTTCTTT. It codes for CASSLTLNTEAFF.

The chain employs TRBV27 and TRBJ1-4, with D uncertain. With 6 bases removed from V and 5 bases from J, the gap between germline ends came to 4 bases. The CDR3 is 11 residues long. Germline V gene lookup returns CDR1 MNHEY and CDR2 SMNVEV (reference sequence). The CDR3 DNA reads as TGTGCCAGCAGGGGGAATGAAAAACTGTTTTTT. As protein: CASRGNEKLFF. Full variable domain (missing parts from reference TRBV27 and TRBJ1-4): EAQVTQNPRYLITVTGKKLTVTCSQNMNHEYMSWYRQDPGLGLRQIYYSMNVEVTDKGDVPEGYKVSRKEKRNFPLILESPSPNQTSLYFCASRGNEKLFFGSGTQLSVL.

The rearrangement joins TRBV9 to TRBJ2-5, with 9 bases fitting TRBD1. V was clipped by 5 bases and J by 3 bases; unmatched bases: 2. The germline CDR1 and CDR2 sequences are SGDLS and YYNGEE. CDR3 size: 13 residues. CDR3 bases: TGTGCCAGCAGGGGACAGGGCGAAGAGACCCAGTACTTC. Its protein is CASRGQGEETQYF. The complete variable domain, with remaining parts taken from reference TRBV9 and TRBJ2-5, reads DSGVTQTPKHLITATGQRVTLRCSPRSGDLSVYWYQQSLDQGLQFLIQYYNGEERAKGNILERFSAQQFPDLHSELNLSSLELGDSALYFCASRGQGEETQYFGPGTRLLVL.

This sequence joins TRBV12-3 or TRBV12-4 and TRBJ2-7, with 8 bases aligning to TRBD1. V dropped 5 bases and J dropped 7; count of bases not matched to a gene: 4. CDR3 length: 12 amino acids. The chain's CDR3 is CASSITGGEQYF. The CDR3 region has the DNA TGTGCCAGCAGTATAACAGGGGGGGAGCAGTACTTC.

V gene TRBV4-1 combines with J gene TRBJ1-2; a possible D gene is TRBD1 (5 bases). Germline lookup yields CDR1 MGHRA and CDR2 YSYEKL. This CDR3 comprises 15 residues. Trimming took off 2 bases at V and 1 base at J, with 11 bases between the two ends. This CDR3 is CASSQFPDINYGYTF. In DNA form, the CDR3 reads TGCGCCAGCAGCCAATTTCCGGACATTAACTATGGCTACACCTTC.

The chain is built from TRBV2 and TRBJ1-2; perhaps TRBD1 as D (6 bases). The CDR3 has 12 amino acids. V lost 6 bases to trimming and J lost 2 bases, with 7 bases between them. Germline V gene lookup returns CDR1 SNHLY and CDR2 FYNNEI. This CDR3 reads CASSGQNYGYTF. CDR3 in DNA: TGTGCCAGCAGCGGACAGAACTATGGCTACACCTTC.

The CDR3 spells CASSPGRYEQYF. Written as DNA, the CDR3 is TGTGCCAGCAGCCCCGGGCGTTACGAGCAGTACTTC. This chain joins TRBV3-1 (or the pseudogene TRBV3-2) and TRBJ2-7; D not certain. The CDR3 extends over 12 amino acids. CDR1 and CDR2 (germline): LGHDT, YNNKEL (reference sequence). Trimming pared 4 bases from V and 4 bases from J, leaving 8 bases between.

The rearrangement joins TRBV12-3 or TRBV12-4 to TRBJ1-3; no reliable D call. CDR3 size: 12 residues. The V gene lost 7 bases and the J gene lost 1 base, with 5 bases spanning the gap. The CDR3 protein is CASTPSGNTIYF. The CDR3 DNA is TGTGCCAGCACCCCGTCTGGAAACACCATATATTTT.

For the CDR3, the DNA is TGTGCCAGCAGTGAACGGGGGACAGTGGAAGAGACCCAGTACTTC. Its translation: CASSERGTVEETQYF. This chain links TRBV2 with TRBJ2-5, with D possibly being TRBD1 (7 bases). V gave up 2 bases and J gave up 3 bases, with 13 bases separating them. The CDR3 loop spans 15 amino acids. Per the germline V gene, CDR1 is SNHLY and CDR2 is FYNNEI.

This sequence joins TRBV9 and TRBJ2-7; possibly TRBD1 or TRBD2 for D (7 bases each). V lost 4 bases and J 7 bases, leaving 18 bases between the germline ends. Germline values: CDR1 SGDLS, CDR2 YYNGEE. The CDR3 is 14 residues long. CDR3 residues: CASSPRAQGGEQYF. CDR3 nucleotide sequence: TGTGCCAGCAGCCCCCGGGCCCAGGGGGGGGAGCAGTACTTC.

The chain couples TRBV27 to TRBJ2-5; D is possibly TRBD1 (6 bases). The CDR3 length is 14 residues. Looked up from germline, CDR1 is MNHEY and CDR2 is SMNVEV (reference sequence). With 1 base removed from V and 4 bases from J, the gap between germline ends came to 10 bases. CDR3 sequence reads: CASSLLGALETQYF. CDR3 nucleotides: TGTGCCAGCAGTTTATTGGGGGCTTTAGAGACCCAGTACTTC.

The chain uses TRBV4-1 and TRBJ1-5; D might be TRBD1 (5 bases). Germline V CDR1 and CDR2: MGHRA, YSYEKL. The CDR3 is made up of 15 amino acids. V shed 0 bases and J shed 3 bases, with 9 bases lying between them. The CDR3, as DNA: TGCGCCAGCAGCCAAGAATGGGGCTCCAATCAGCCCCAGCATTTT. Translated, it gives CASSQEWGSNQPQHF.

The chain has TRBV6-2 or TRBV6-3 and TRBJ2-4, with D tentatively TRBD1 (6 bases). The CDR3 extends over 16 amino acids. Trimming pared 1 base from V and 0 bases from J, leaving 10 bases between. CDR1 MNHEY and CDR2 SVGEGT come from the germline V gene. This chain's CDR3 is CASSYWTALAKNIQYF. CDR3 sequence (DNA): TGTGCCAGCAGTTACTGGACAGCGCTAGCCAAAAACATTCAGTACTTC.

This chain connects TRBV6-1 to TRBJ1-5, with D possibly being TRBD1 (5 bases). This CDR3 is 14 amino acids long. Germline V gene lookup returns CDR1 MNHNS and CDR2 SASEGT. V was clipped by 1 base and J by 5 bases, with 9 bases between them. The CDR3 coding sequence is TGTGCCAGCAGTGAAGGGGGGGAATATCAGCCCCAGCATTTT. Amino acid sequence: CASSEGGEYQPQHF.

The chain joins TRBV27 to TRBJ1-5, with 11 bases fitting TRBD1. This CDR3 is built from 16 residues. V shed 8 bases, J shed 6 bases, and the junction held 12 bases outside the gene matches. Looked up from germline, CDR1 is MNHEY and CDR2 is SMNVEV (reference sequence). The CDR3 sequence is CASRPAGTGGSQPQHF. The CDR3 DNA reads TGTGCCAGCCGACCAGCCGGGACAGGGGGTAGTCAGCCCCAGCATTTT.

J is TRBJ1-5 and V is TRBV5-1; D call uncertain. V shed 1 base and J shed 4 bases, with 6 bases lying between them. Germline assignment: CDR1 SGHRS and CDR2 YFSETQ. This CDR3 is built from 13 residues. CDR3 residues: CASSLSGNQPQHF. The CDR3 DNA sequence: TGCGCCAGCAGCTTGTCGGGTAATCAGCCCCAGCATTTT.

The V call is TRBV7-9, the J call TRBJ2-3; D is tentatively TRBD1 or TRBD2 (5 bases each). The germline CDR1 and CDR2 sequences are SEHNR and FQNEAQ (reference sequence). The V and J ends lost 5 bases and 0 bases respectively, with 15 bases between them. This CDR3 has 16 amino acids. CDR3 protein: CASSARDGTSTDTQYF. CDR3 nucleotides: TGTGCCAGCAGCGCTCGGGACGGAACTAGCACAGATACGCAGTATTTT.

This clone is labeled medium-sized. J is TRBJ1-2 and V is TRBV2; D is uncertain. Germline V gene sequence: CDR1 SNHLY, CDR2 FYNNEI. The CDR3 has 13 amino acids. V shed 4 bases and J shed 5 bases, with 11 bases lying between them. CDR3 sequence reads: CASSGAESYGYTF. CDR3 bases: TGTGCCAGCAGTGGCGCGGAGTCTTATGGCTACACCTTC.

The CDR3 protein is CASSEQEVIRNSPLHF. The DNA for the CDR3 is TGTGCCAGCAGTGAACAGGAAGTAATAAGGAATTCACCCCTCCACTTT. This chain joins TRBV5-4 and TRBJ1-6, with a weak D call TRBD1 (5 bases). The CDR3 has 16 residues. V lost 5 bases, J lost 7 bases, and 19 bases lay in between. Germline loops: CDR1 SGHNT, CDR2 YYREEE (reference sequence).

The rearrangement joins TRBV7-9 to TRBJ1-1; D ambiguous. The V and J ends lost 0 bases and 1 base respectively, with 3 bases between them. The germline gives CDR1 SEHNR, CDR2 FQNEAQ (reference sequence). This CDR3 spans 13 amino acids. CDR3 coding DNA: TGTGCCAGCAGCTTAGCCGGGAACACTGAAGCTTTCTTT. This translates into CASSLAGNTEAFF.

The rearrangement joins TRBV27 to TRBJ2-7; D call uncertain. V was clipped by 3 bases and J by 0 bases, with 9 bases between them. Germline V gene sequence: CDR1 MNHEY, CDR2 SMNVEV (reference sequence). This CDR3 has 14 amino acids. CDR3 sequence reads: CASSLKEYSYEQYF. As DNA, the CDR3 is TGTGCCAGCAGTTTGAAGGAATACTCCTACGAGCAGTACTTC.

V and J are TRBV4-3 and TRBJ1-5, with TRBD1 matching over 9 bases. Germline V lookup: CDR1 LGHNA, CDR2 YSLEER. The CDR3 runs 20 residues. V dropped 0 bases and J dropped 4; count of bases not matched to a gene: 16. CDR3 nucleotides: TGCGCCAGCAGCCAAGAGGCCTGGGGACAGGGATCCCGACGGAATCAGCCCCAGCATTTT. Residues: CASSQEAWGQGSRRNQPQHF.

In this sample, this clone turned up once. The chain links TRBV27 to TRBJ2-7; 9 bases are shared with TRBD2. J was trimmed by 3 bases and V by 5 bases; bases with no gene match: 14. CDR1 and CDR2 (germline): MNHEY, SMNVEV (reference sequence). There are 17 residues in the CDR3. The CDR3 sequence: CASSVRIAAGGLYEQYF. In DNA form, the CDR3 reads TGTGCCAGCAGTGTAAGGATTGCGGCGGGGGGGCTCTACGAGCAGTACTTC.

The CDR3 here is CASSPGPSVDTQYF. DNA of the CDR3: TGTGCCAGCAGTCCGGGCCCATCGGTAGATACGCAGTATTTT. The genes are TRBV6-4 and TRBJ2-3, with D uncertain. The CDR3 is 14 residues long. Trimming cost V 5 bases and J 5 bases, with 14 bases left between them. The germline gives CDR1 MRHNA, CDR2 SNTAGT.